This TCR beta chain was found in a study of blood T cells in healthy people across ages (dated by TCRdb to 2013 to 2016). Turning to the overall study: In model experiments, roughly one uniquely barcoded TCR beta cDNA molecule per two T cells was captured by template switching. The study measured age-related changes in TCR beta repertoire diversity using deep sequencing normalized with unique cDNA molecular identifiers. Donors were grouped into four age groups: young (average 16 years), middle-aged (around 39), aged (62) and long-lived (about 82). Donors of different ages were randomly distributed across sequencing lanes to avoid experimental bias. Using the same blood draw, the study looked at two additional independent replicas of 1 million unique cDNA reads for two donors, one aged 18 to 30 and the other aged 80 or older.

The library was produced with 5' RACE. These reads were obtained on an Illumina HiSeq 2500. A second PCR of roughly 7 to 11 cycles was performed with a sample-barcoded 5' primer and a J-beta primer mix. A unique molecular identifier was introduced onto each TCR beta cDNA molecule by a template-switch 5' adaptor carrying 12 random nucleotides. Each sample yielded at least 2.5 million CDR3-containing paired-end reads. The Mint cDNA synthesis kit, primed by a TRBC-specific oligonucleotide, was used to synthesize first-strand cDNA from all RNA. Following uracil-DNA glycosylase treatment, all cDNA underwent a first 18-cycle PCR with the universal primers M1SS and BC2_uni_R. The authors processed their data as follows. Normalization of each sample was performed by random selection of 1 million high-quality reads, each carrying a distinct molecular identifier. Instead of being binned into consensus sequences, reads that shared molecular identifiers were thrown out. CDR3 identification, clonotype clustering and error correction used MiTCR with a Q25 quality threshold and the strictest error-elimination algorithm. A nonparametric unseen species model with Euler transformation was used to estimate lower-bound total TCR beta diversity. The public reads were reanalyzed by TCRdb: fastp trimming at Q25, MiXCR alignment, in-frame beta chains only. Rows are combined by CDR3 protein, so each entry shows the most common genes and DNA. Here the V and J calls rest on TCRdb's processing, not on the authors' analysis. Across this sample there are 2 million or so distinct CDR3 sequences, with roughly 50% seen only once. Jointly, the top ten make up more than 2% of the sample.

There are 14 amino acids in the CDR3, from cysteine to phenylalanine inclusive. The DNA shown is the 42-base CDR3, in frame from base 1. Trimming at the junction amounts to 4 bases on V and 6 bases on J, and the germline ends lie 15 bases apart. Taken from the germline V gene (reference sequence), the CDR1 and CDR2 loops are SEHNR and FQNEAQ. Notes on this clonotype: Its antigen remains undetermined. It has no much larger one-base neighbor in the sample; base qualities were not kept.

The roughly 39 donors, aged roughly 6 to 100 years, were systemically healthy Caucasian individuals from Russia. Each donor gave ten milliliters of peripheral blood, collected into EDTA-treated Vacutainer tubes. Ficoll-Paque density-gradient centrifugation was used to isolate PBMCs, with at least 6 million per sample. Total RNA was extracted from PBMCs with Trizol reagent, with at least 5 micrograms obtained per sample. For every donor, an aliquot of PBMCs went through flow cytometry to measure the percentages of naive CD45RAhigh/CD27high T cells. Study-wide conclusions, independent of this receptor: Estimates of total diversity from one million sequenced T cells were regarded as lower bounds and underestimates. Observed TCR beta diversity per million T cells fell roughly linearly with age, and a significant reduction was already apparent by age around 40. Because donor CMV infection status was unknown, age-related changes in expanded clonotypes were potentially confounded. The long-lived group showed more naive CD4+ T cells, fewer expanded clones and increased TCR diversity than the aged group, suggesting age selection. Observed TCR beta diversity correlated strongly with the percentage of naive T cells measured by flow cytometry. Because profiling used bulk unsorted PBMCs, naive and antigen-experienced compartments could not be compared conclusively.

Sequenced material: blood. The receptor was isolated from a woman in her thirties or forties in good health. The chain links TRBV7-9 with TRBJ1-2, with TRBD1 as a weak D call on 5 bases. The encoded CDR3 is CASSSSRVRDGYTF. The sequence in DNA is TGTGCCAGCAGCTCCTCCAGGGTTCGGGATGGCTACACCTTC.